What follows are 31 T cell receptor beta chains derived from one specimen sequenced in a study of regulatory T cells in long-lasting Graves disease. The time point denotes: persistent/refractory GD, antithyroid drugs over 5 years with positive TRAb. Following extraction of RNA from PBMCs, that RNA was used to make the TCR library. Combining iRepertoire HTBI primers with Arm-PCR of CDR3 regions, the authors built TCR beta libraries. TCRdb analysed the multiplex PCR reads with MiXCR anew, one entry per CDR3 protein. The sample includes about half a million distinct CDR3 sequences, 22% of them seen just once. Sequencing was performed on peripheral blood mononuclear cells (PBMCs), taken when the disease was refractory, from a patient treated with antithyroid drugs. All receptors come from a female donor with Graves disease.

Ten or more counts support this clonotype. V and J are TRBV5-6 and TRBJ1-1; 8 bases agree with TRBD1. The CDR3 has 15 residues. V lost 3 bases to trimming and J lost 1 base; unmatched junction nucleotides: 5. Germline V gives CDR1 SGHDT, CDR2 YYEEEE. CDR3 protein: CASSSWDRPNTEAFF. CDR3 nucleotides: TGTGCCAGCAGCTCTTGGGACAGGCCGAACACTGAAGCTTTCTTT.

J is TRBJ2-2 and V is TRBV5-1; D is perhaps TRBD1 (5 bases). Germline V gene lookup returns CDR1 SGHRS and CDR2 YFSETQ. The CDR3 loop spans 14 amino acids. V lost 4 bases and J 3 bases, leaving 10 bases between the germline ends. The CDR3 loop reads CASSTGSYTGELFF. CDR3 DNA: TGCGCCAGCAGCACAGGATCGTACACCGGGGAGCTGTTTTTT.

This clonotype has only a few counts. The rearrangement links TRBV20-1 to TRBJ2-7; D perhaps matches TRBD2 (5 bases). V shed 6 bases and J shed 2 bases, with 20 bases lying between them. The length of the CDR3 is 15 residues. Germline CDR1 is DFQATT and CDR2 is SNEGSKA (reference sequence). DNA of the CDR3: TGCAGTGCCAAAGGACTTGGCTCCCCCACCTACGAGCAGTACTTC. Its protein product is CSAKGLGSPTYEQYF.

About this clonotype: A far larger clone differs by one base, so this is likely a read error. The chain joins TRBV2 to TRBJ2-2; TRBD2 agrees at 8 bases. This CDR3 has 16 amino acids. Germline CDR1 SNHLY, CDR2 FYNNEI. V shed 5 bases and J 3 bases; nucleotides not matched to a gene: 8. CDR3 nucleotide sequence: TGTGCCAGCAGTTATCCAGCGGGAGTTTACACCGGGGAGCTGTTTTTT. Translated: CASSYPAGVYTGELFF.

This clonotype has ten or more counts. The gene calls are TRBV2 and TRBJ1-2, with 7 bases lining up with TRBD1. The CDR3 is made up of 12 amino acids. J gave up 8 bases and V 8 bases, and 8 bases lay outside the gene matches. Germline assignment: CDR1 SNHLY and CDR2 FYNNEI. The CDR3 DNA sequence: TGTGCCAGCCCAAGGGGGCTGGTAGGCTACACCTTC. Amino acids: CASPRGLVGYTF.

This clonotype was recorded many times. The V call is TRBV29-1, the J call TRBJ2-7; no firm D call. Trimming took 7 bases from V and 1 from J, leaving 17 bases between them. Germline-derived CDR1 and CDR2 are SQVTM and ANQGSEA. This CDR3 spans 14 amino acids. The CDR3 bases are TGCAGCGCCCAAGGCTCAACACTTTCCTACGAGCAGTACTTC. Amino acids: CSAQGSTLSYEQYF.

About this clonotype itself: A much larger clone lies one base from this, so it may be a read error. J is TRBJ1-1 and V is TRBV5-1; D unresolved. The CDR3 is made up of 14 amino acids. Germline CDR1 reads SGHRS; CDR2 reads YFSETQ. The CDR3 reads CTSSLLQVNTEAFF. CDR3 DNA: TGCACCAGCAGCTTGTTACAAGTGAACACTGAAGCTTTCTTT.

Only a few counts were recorded for this clonotype. The chain combines TRBV7-3 with TRBJ2-2; TRBD1 matches at 7 bases. The CDR3 is made up of 15 amino acids. The germline CDR1 and CDR2 sequences are SGHTA and FQGTGA. The V gene end was trimmed by 1 base and the J gene end by 4 bases; junction bases not matched to a gene: 3. The chain's CDR3 is CASSLNRGRTGELFF. The CDR3 nucleotides read TGTGCCAGCAGCTTAAACAGGGGTCGCACCGGGGAGCTGTTTTTT.

Ten or more counts support this clonotype. The rearrangement links TRBV28 to TRBJ1-6; D gene unclear. Trimming stripped 4 bases from V and 7 bases from J, with 8 bases between. Germline-derived CDR1 and CDR2 are MDHEN and SYDVKM. There are 13 residues in the CDR3. CDR3 in amino acids: CASSSRLNSPLHF. The CDR3 nucleotides are TGTGCCAGCAGTTCCAGGTTAAATTCACCCCTCCACTTT.

The chain has TRBV3-2 and TRBJ2-3; the listed D gene, TRBD2, was not tested against the DNA. TRBV3-2 is assigned pseudogene status. The CDR3 covers 14 residues. CDR3 nucleotide sequence: TGTGCCAGCAGCCCGATGACCCGCTCGGATACGCAGTATTTT. Amino acids: CASSPMTRSDTQYF.

This rearrangement joins TRBV12-3 or TRBV12-4 to TRBJ2-6; D uncertain. The CDR3 extends over 14 amino acids. Trimming shortened V by 4 bases and J by 4 bases, and 8 bases separated the two germline ends. CDR3 sequence reads: CASSWQAGANVLTF. As DNA, the CDR3 is TGTGCCAGCAGTTGGCAGGCCGGGGCCAACGTCCTGACTTTC.

This clonotype was detected a few times. This sequence joins TRBV6-1 and TRBJ1-1; D is undetermined. CDR3 length equals 13 residues. The V end lost 9 bases, the J end lost 6 bases, and 17 bases lay between the germline ends. Germline CDR1 MNHNS, CDR2 SASEGT. CDR3 residues: CASKDGPGAEAFF. Here the CDR3 DNA reads TGTGCCAGTAAAGACGGGCCTGGGGCTGAAGCTTTCTTT.

This clonotype was picked up many times. This sequence joins TRBV11-2 and TRBJ1-1; possible D gene TRBD1, 5 bases. Trimming cost V 4 bases and J 4 bases, with 10 bases left between them. CDR3 length equals 13 residues. Germline CDR1 reads SGHAT; CDR2 reads FQNNGV. The CDR3 region is CASSSLGGTEAFF. The DNA for the CDR3 is TGTGCCAGCAGCTCCCTGGGGGGCACTGAAGCTTTCTTT.

This clonotype showed up many times. CDR3 sequence (DNA): TGTGCGAATGCCGGGGGGCCTGGAACGATTAGGGGCTACACCTTC. It yields the protein CANAGGPGTIRGYTF. This chain joins TRBV28 and TRBJ1-2; a possible D gene is TRBD1 (6 bases). This CDR3 spans 15 amino acids. Germline CDR1 and CDR2: MDHEN and SYDVKM.

This clonotype occurred a few times. V gene TRBV15 combines with J gene TRBJ2-4, with D possibly matching TRBD2 (6 bases). Trimming removed 1 base from V and 11 bases from J, with 15 bases in between. The CDR3 length is 14 residues. Germline V lookup: CDR1 LNHNV, CDR2 YYDKDF (reference sequence). Here the CDR3 reads CATSRGGAADFQYF. CDR3 sequence (DNA): TGTGCCACCAGCAGAGGCGGGGCGGCAGATTTTCAGTACTTC.

The sample holds a few counts of this clonotype. The junction departs from the called germline gene at one end, perhaps through a read error. This chain links TRBV3-1 with TRBJ2-7; no clear D gene. CDR3 size: 14 residues. Germline V lookup: CDR1 LGHDT, CDR2 YNNKEL (reference sequence). The CDR3: CASRQDALSYEQYF. The CDR3 bases are TGTGCCAGCAGGCAAGATGCCCTCTCCTACGAGCAGTACTTC.

V gene TRBV20-1 combines with J gene TRBJ1-5, with a tentative D call TRBD1 (6 bases). This CDR3 contains 15 residues. V was trimmed by 6 bases and J by 7 bases, leaving 22 bases between them. Germline V lookup: CDR1 DFQATT, CDR2 SNEGSKA (reference sequence). CDR3 nucleotides: TGCAGTGCAGCCAGGGGAAGGGCGAGCGGACAGCCCCAGCATTTT. This sequence encodes CSAARGRASGQPQHF.

This clonotype was detected many times. The CDR3 sequence: CASSWGLLTITEAFF. Here the CDR3 DNA reads TGTGCCAGCAGCTGGGGACTGCTCACGATTACTGAAGCTTTCTTT. The rearrangement uses TRBV7-2 and TRBJ1-1; a weak D match, TRBD1 (5 bases). The V gene lost 4 bases and the J gene lost 5 bases, with 17 bases spanning the gap. The CDR3 runs to 15 residues. Per the germline V gene, CDR1 is SGHTA and CDR2 is FQGNSA. Full variable domain (rest looked up from reference TRBV7-2 and TRBJ1-1): GAGVSQSPSNKVTEKGKDVELRCDPISGHTALYWYRQSLGQGLEFLIYFQGNSAPDKSGLPSDRFSAERTGGSVSTLTIQRTQQEDSAVYLCASSWGLLTITEAFFGQGTRLTVV.

This clonotype came up many times. CDR3 coding DNA: TGTGCCAGCAGCGCGACGCAAATTCCCTACGAGCAGTACTTC. This encodes CASSATQIPYEQYF. The chain links TRBV28 to TRBJ2-7; D remains unclear. The CDR3 sequence is 14 residues long. The V end lost 6 bases, the J end lost 2 bases, and 14 bases lay between the germline ends. From germline, CDR1 is MDHEN and CDR2 SYDVKM. The entire variable domain, with the rest obtained from reference TRBV28 and TRBJ2-7, is as follows: DVKVTQSSRYLVKRTGEKVFLECVQDMDHENMFWYRQDPGLGLRLIYFSYDVKMKEKGDIPEGYSVSREKKERFSLILESASTNQTSMYLCASSATQIPYEQYFGPGTRLTVT.

This clonotype showed up many times. The J gene is TRBJ2-7, the V gene TRBV20-1; 7 nucleotides agree with TRBD1. The germline V gene encodes CDR1 DFQATT and CDR2 SNEGSKA (reference sequence). Trimming took 5 bases from V and 5 from J; bases not matched to a gene: 12. This CDR3 contains 14 residues. The CDR3 here is CSAAGTARMNEQYF. The CDR3 DNA follows: TGCAGTGCTGCTGGGACAGCCCGGATGAACGAGCAGTACTTC.

This clonotype was seen ten or more times. The rearrangement joins TRBV2 to TRBJ2-7; possible D gene TRBD1, 5 bases. CDR1 and CDR2 (germline): SNHLY, FYNNEI. Trimming cost V 7 bases and J 4 bases, with 8 bases left between them. The CDR3 is 11 residues long. The CDR3 loop reads CASTGRYEQYF. The DNA of the CDR3 is TGTGCCAGCACAGGGCGGTACGAGCAGTACTTC.

The chain joins TRBV2 to TRBJ2-3; 8 bases agree with TRBD1. Per the germline V gene, CDR1 is SNHLY and CDR2 is FYNNEI. The V gene end was trimmed by 7 bases and the J gene end by 5 bases; junction bases not matched to a gene: 2. The CDR3 has 12 amino acids. CDR3 residues: CASTDREDTQYF. The CDR3, as DNA: TGTGCCAGCACGGACAGGGAAGATACGCAGTATTTT.

The V and J genes are TRBV28 and TRBJ1-2, with a tentative D call TRBD1 (5 bases). This CDR3 has 16 residues. V shed 5 bases and J shed 7 bases, with 23 bases lying between them. Germline-derived CDR1 and CDR2 are MDHEN and SYDVKM. Here the CDR3 DNA reads TGTGCCAGCAGTCCCGGACAATCTTTTTCGTGGGGTGGCTACACCTTC. Its protein is CASSPGQSFSWGGYTF.

This sequence joins TRBV30 and TRBJ2-7; maybe TRBD1 (6 bases). The CDR3 is 13 amino acids. Germline values: CDR1 GTSNPN, CDR2 SVGIG (reference sequence). Trimming left V 4 bases short and J 2 bases short, with 12 bases between. CDR3 DNA: TGTGCCTGGACCAGGGGCGGCACCTACGAGCAGTACTTC. Its translation: CAWTRGGTYEQYF.

This clonotype showed up many times. This CDR3 is CSVKVTGELFF. CDR3 coding DNA: TGCAGCGTGAAGGTGACCGGGGAGCTGTTTTTT. The chain has TRBV29-1 and TRBJ2-2; D is unclear. Germline values: CDR1 SQVTM, CDR2 ANQGSEA. The CDR3 sequence is 11 residues long. The ends were cut back, 6 bases at V and 5 bases at J, with 7 bases in the middle.

V and J are TRBV28 and TRBJ1-5; 9 bases match TRBD1. This CDR3 has 19 residues. Germline CDR1 and CDR2: MDHEN and SYDVKM. The junction had 15 bases not matched to a gene; V was cut back by 6 bases and J by 0 bases. CDR3 sequence reads: CASRLWDRARVYSNQPQHF. The CDR3 DNA is TGTGCCAGCAGATTGTGGGACAGGGCGCGGGTTTATAGCAATCAGCCCCAGCATTTT.

A remark on this clonotype: An end of the junction does not agree with germline; a read error may underlie this. This rearrangement joins TRBV10-3 to TRBJ1-6; D is ambiguous. The germline V gene has CDR1 ENHRY and CDR2 SYGVKD. CDR3 length equals 14 residues. CDR3 bases: TGTGCCACCAGTGAGGGCCCTTATAATTCACCCCTCCACTTT. This sequence encodes CATSEGPYNSPLHF.

The table lists this clonotype with many counts. The genes are TRBV3-1 and TRBJ1-1; tentative D call: TRBD1 (6 bases). This CDR3 has 12 residues. The germline V gene encodes CDR1 LGHDT and CDR2 YNNKEL (reference sequence). V dropped 5 bases and J dropped 5 bases, with 9 bases sitting between them. CDR3 residues: CASSDQGTEAFF. The DNA of the CDR3 is TGTGCCAGCAGCGACCAGGGGACTGAAGCTTTCTTT.

This clonotype occurred many times. This CDR3 reads CSAQFYSGNTIYF. The CDR3 DNA reads as TGCAGTGCTCAGTTTTACTCTGGAAACACCATATATTTT. The V call is TRBV20-1, the J call TRBJ1-3; no clear D. Trimming stripped 5 bases from V and 0 bases from J, with 8 bases between. The CDR3 extends over 13 amino acids. Per the germline V gene, CDR1 is DFQATT and CDR2 is SNEGSKA (reference sequence).

This clonotype showed up many times. The chain combines TRBV20-1 with TRBJ1-2; 7 nucleotides align to TRBD1. J was trimmed by 6 bases and V by 6 bases; bases with no gene match: 16. The germline V gene has CDR1 DFQATT and CDR2 SNEGSKA (reference sequence). The CDR3 consists of 15 residues. The DNA for the CDR3 is TGCAGTGCCGGAGAGGGGGCGATCGAGGGTCATGGCTACACCTTC. This gives the protein CSAGEGAIEGHGYTF.

This chain uses TRBV20-1 with TRBJ2-3; tentatively, D is TRBD2 (6 bases). V was clipped by 3 bases and J by 7 bases, with 14 bases between them. This CDR3 is built from 13 residues. The germline V gene encodes CDR1 DFQATT and CDR2 SNEGSKA (reference sequence). The CDR3 loop is CSARVSGLHTQYF. CDR3 sequence (DNA): TGCAGTGCTAGGGTTAGCGGACTTCATACGCAGTATTTT.